This T cell receptor (beta chain) emerged from a study of T cell changes during pregnancy in multiple sclerosis. Germline CDR1 WNHNN, CDR2 SYGVQD (reference sequence). The CDR3 sequence is 14 residues long. The ends lost 6 bases at V and 2 bases at J; junction bases unmatched: 3. Assay: immunoSEQ multiplex PCR; the TCRdb copy retains only in-frame clones and omits some. The table lists approximately 35,000 clones, about 92% of them singletons, with 0.78% in the top ten. Sequencing used CD4+ T cells from peripheral blood mononuclear cells, obtained after pregnancy. This TCR was recovered from a female donor in good health, enrolled as a control in a pregnancy study. This chain uses TRBV10-1 with TRBJ2-3; 9 nucleotides line up with TRBD1. The CDR3 DNA sequence: TGCGCCAGCAGGGACAGGGGTCCCACAGATACGCAGTATTTT. Translating gives CASRDRGPTDTQYF.